This T cell receptor (beta chain) is from a study of beta chain features in type 1 diabetes (dated by TCRdb to 2017 to 2018). A note on the overall study: Mean age, gender distribution, total cell number and subset yield did not differ between patients and healthy donors. A total of about 110 million sorted cells were examined across all samples, and the number of cells per subset was strongly correlated with RNA yield. The study compared the TCRB repertoires of sorted circulating CD4+ T cell subsets in recently diagnosed type 1 diabetes patients with those in matched healthy donors. Regulatory and stem cell-like memory subsets were obtained from only 8 patients and roughly eight healthy donors, while naive and central memory subsets were obtained from all 30 or so donors. Findings and caveats that apply to the study as a whole: PCR may preferentially amplify shorter templates, but because patient and control samples were amplified and corrected together, any resulting skew would affect both groups equally. The naive, central memory and regulatory TCRB repertoires appeared to resemble one another more closely among patients than among healthy donors. At VDJ recombination sites, patients with type 1 diabetes made fewer insertions and deleted more nucleotides, a pattern implying thymic rearrangement abnormalities. Because the HLA sub-analyses included only small numbers of individuals, any influence of HLA type on TCRB rearrangement was left unresolved. Type 1 diabetes patients showed a moderate but significant shortening of TCRB CDR3 length in all four CD4+ subsets. Because cDNA was sequenced instead of genomic DNA, activated cells with high expression could be over-represented, although the groups did not differ in activation or CD3 levels.

Via the germline V gene, CDR1 is MDHEN and CDR2 SYDVKM. The CDR3 starts with the cysteine, ends with the phenylalanine, and has 17 residues. CDR3 DNA only is kept here, 51 bases in frame from base 1. Relative to germline, V is missing 1 base and J is missing 5 bases, with 8 bases of the junction outside any gene match. In this sample, this clone turned up a few times. Its specific antigen is unknown. Qualities for individual bases were not recorded, and no much larger clone is one base off. The entire amount of isolated RNA was reverse transcribed using the High Capacity cDNA Reverse Transcription Kit, so the sequenced TCRB transcripts were expressed ones. Naive, central memory and regulatory T cell samples underwent deep immunoSEQ sequencing, averaging about 3.5 million total reads per sample. Sorted cells were lysed in RLT buffer, and RNA was extracted using DNase-treated RNeasy Micro or Mini kits according to cell number. To prevent cross-contamination, each cell subset was processed individually, whereas patient and healthy donor samples were processed jointly. Using the immunoSEQ multiplex PCR, TCRB sequences were amplified from cDNA into 87-bp fragments spanning the CDR3 region. Sequencing of the amplicons was performed on the Illumina HiSeq platform. The study's own analysis went as follows. Synthetic template baselines were used to correct PCR bias computationally, reads within Hamming distance 2 were collapsed together, and singletons that could not be merged were discarded. Reads were aligned against IMGT so that V, D and J genes, CDR3 length and insertions or deletions at six rearrangement sites could be assigned. Within each subset, clonotype counts were normalized to the number of sorted cells before true diversity and Gini coefficients were calculated with the tcR R package. Repertoire sharing was quantified using the overlap coefficient calculated on TCRB nucleotide sequences. Out-of-frame TCRB sequences from naive cells were analyzed as a proxy for the pre-selection repertoire. TCRdb limited this immuneACCESS table to in-frame rearrangements with V and J called. A share of clones is missing; checked studies link under half to unresolved V genes, and the rest is unexplained. Clone size and the V and J calls come from that table; the DNA yielded D and trimming. This sample is represented by roughly 450,000 clones; approximately 10% of them were singletons. Roughly 0.046% of the sample is taken by the ten largest.

Each donor gave one peripheral blood draw, averaging approximately 110 mL, which was collected into heparinised tubes. Naive, central memory, regulatory and stem cell-like memory CD4+ T cells were sorted on a BD FACSAria II using a panel including CD45RO, CCR7, CD25, CD127, CD95 and CD27. Purity was above 95% for every sorted population. Right away, PBMCs were isolated by Lymphoprep density gradient centrifugation and were stained directly, with no culture step. Samples were stained and sorted in pairs, with one healthy donor and one patient per experiment, so that batch effects were minimized. The sequencing sample was made of naive CD4+ T cells from blood. Interpreted using the paper, the cell subset or site label stands for: true naive CD4+ T cells. The TCR was taken from a woman aged 18 to 35 in good health. The sequence joins TRBV28 to TRBJ2-5; the junction holds 12 bases that match TRBD1. This receptor has the CDR3 CASSLSGTGGRRETQYF. The DNA sequence follows: TGTGCCAGCAGTTTATCCGGGACAGGGGGCCGGAGGGAGACCCAGTACTTC.